Detailed here is one T cell receptor beta chain. Time point described: persistent/refractory GD, antithyroid drugs over 5 years with positive TRAb. Making the TCR library involved RNA that had been extracted from PBMCs. Recruitment took place at an endocrinology department in Xi'an, China. V was shortened by 6 bases and J by 6 bases, with 8 bases between the two germline ends. CDR1 is SGHVS and CDR2 is FNYEAQ in the germline V gene. The CDR3 runs 12 residues. This record belongs to a study of regulatory T cells in long-lasting Graves disease. Looking at the study overall: The study counted Graves' disease as persistent given over 5 years of antithyroid drugs and positive TSH receptor antibodies.

Combining iRepertoire HTBI primers with Arm-PCR of CDR3 regions, the authors built TCR beta libraries. A single record per CDR3 protein comes from TCRdb applying MiXCR to the multiplex PCR reads. The sample carries about 460,000 distinct CDR3 sequences, approximately 22% recorded once. The origin of this receptor is a female donor with Graves disease. The source material was peripheral blood mononuclear cells (PBMCs), sampled when the disease was refractory, from a patient treated with antithyroid drugs. The rearrangement uses TRBV7-6 and TRBJ2-2; D could derive from TRBD1 or TRBD2 (5 bases each). The chain's CDR3 is CASRMGAGELFF. CDR3 in DNA: TGTGCCAGCAGGATGGGGGCCGGGGAGCTGTTTTTT.